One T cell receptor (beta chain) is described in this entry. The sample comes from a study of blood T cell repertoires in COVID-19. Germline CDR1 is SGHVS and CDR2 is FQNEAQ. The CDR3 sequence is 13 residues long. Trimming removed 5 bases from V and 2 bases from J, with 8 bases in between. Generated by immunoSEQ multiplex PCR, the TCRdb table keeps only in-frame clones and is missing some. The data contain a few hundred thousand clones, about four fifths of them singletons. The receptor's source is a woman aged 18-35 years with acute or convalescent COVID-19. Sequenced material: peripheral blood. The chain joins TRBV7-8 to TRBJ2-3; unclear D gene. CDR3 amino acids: CASSIDHTDTQYF. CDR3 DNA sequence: TGTGCCAGCAGCATAGATCACACAGATACGCAGTATTTT.